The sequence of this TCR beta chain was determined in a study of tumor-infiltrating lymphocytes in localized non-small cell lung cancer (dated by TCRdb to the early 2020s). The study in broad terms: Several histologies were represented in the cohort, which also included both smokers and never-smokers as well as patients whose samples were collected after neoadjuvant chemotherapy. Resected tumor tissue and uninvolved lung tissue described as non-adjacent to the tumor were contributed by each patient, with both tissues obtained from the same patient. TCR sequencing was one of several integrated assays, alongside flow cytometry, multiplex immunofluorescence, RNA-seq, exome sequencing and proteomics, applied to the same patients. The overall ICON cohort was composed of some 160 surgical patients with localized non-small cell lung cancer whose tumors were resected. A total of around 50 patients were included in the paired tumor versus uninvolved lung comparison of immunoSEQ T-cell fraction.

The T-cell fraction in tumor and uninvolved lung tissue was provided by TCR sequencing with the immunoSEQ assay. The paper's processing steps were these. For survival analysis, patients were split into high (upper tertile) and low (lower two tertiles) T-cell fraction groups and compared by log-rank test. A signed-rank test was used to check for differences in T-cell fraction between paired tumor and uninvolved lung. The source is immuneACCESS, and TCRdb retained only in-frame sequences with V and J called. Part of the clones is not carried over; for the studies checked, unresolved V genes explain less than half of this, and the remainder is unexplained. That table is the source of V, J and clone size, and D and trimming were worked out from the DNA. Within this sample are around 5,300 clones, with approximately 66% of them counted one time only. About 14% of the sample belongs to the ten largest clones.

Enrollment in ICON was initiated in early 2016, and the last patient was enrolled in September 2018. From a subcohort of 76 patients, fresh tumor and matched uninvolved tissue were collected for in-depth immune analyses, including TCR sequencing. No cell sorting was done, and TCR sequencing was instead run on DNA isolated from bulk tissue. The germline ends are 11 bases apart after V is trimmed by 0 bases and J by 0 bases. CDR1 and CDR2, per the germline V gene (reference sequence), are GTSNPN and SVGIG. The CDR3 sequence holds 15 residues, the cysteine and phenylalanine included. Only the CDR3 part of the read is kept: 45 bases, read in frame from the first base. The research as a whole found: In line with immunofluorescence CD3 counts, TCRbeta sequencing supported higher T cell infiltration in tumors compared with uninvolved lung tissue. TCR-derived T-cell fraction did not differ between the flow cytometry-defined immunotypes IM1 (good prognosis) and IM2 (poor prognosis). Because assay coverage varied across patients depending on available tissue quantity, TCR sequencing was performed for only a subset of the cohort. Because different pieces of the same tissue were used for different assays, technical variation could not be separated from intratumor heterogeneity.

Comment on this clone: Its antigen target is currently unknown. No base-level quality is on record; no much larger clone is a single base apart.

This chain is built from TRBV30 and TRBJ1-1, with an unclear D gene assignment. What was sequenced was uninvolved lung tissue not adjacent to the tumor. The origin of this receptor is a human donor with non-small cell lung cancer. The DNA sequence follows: TGTGCCTGGAGTGTCCCCAGAGCAATGAACACTGAAGCTTTCTTT. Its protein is CAWSVPRAMNTEAFF.